This entry lists 20 T cell receptor beta chains sequenced from one sample in a study of blood T cell repertoires in COVID-19. TCRdb's table, derived via immunoSEQ multiplex PCR, lists solely in-frame clones and lacks some. The data show roughly 100,000 clones, over 85% seen once. Sequencing input: peripheral blood. Source of these receptors: a woman aged 80 or over in a cohort sampled during active COVID-19.

The chain has TRBV5-1 and TRBJ2-7; 9 positions match TRBD1. The germline V gene has CDR1 SGHRS and CDR2 YFSETQ. V gave up 4 bases and J gave up 1 base; unmatched junction bases: 9. The CDR3 is made up of 16 amino acids. CDR3 protein: CASSIGTGSRSYEQYF. The CDR3 nucleotides are TGCGCCAGCAGCATAGGGACAGGGTCAAGGTCCTACGAGCAGTACTTC.

The chain uses TRBV9 and TRBJ2-1; 12 nucleotides align to TRBD1. The CDR3 contains 17 residues. Germline V gives CDR1 SGDLS, CDR2 YYNGEE. Trimming took 3 bases from V and 8 from J; bases not matched to a gene: 12. The CDR3 spells CASSGRSRDRGLDEQFF. The CDR3 coding sequence is TGTGCCAGCAGCGGGCGGTCCCGGGACAGGGGGCTGGATGAGCAGTTCTTC.

The chain combines TRBV27 with TRBJ1-2, with 7 bases lining up with TRBD1. Germline values: CDR1 MNHEY, CDR2 SMNVEV (reference sequence). CDR3 length: 14 residues. The trim removed 5 bases at V and 4 bases at J, leaving 7 bases unmatched. This chain's CDR3 is CASSGDRAFYGYTF. In nucleotides, the CDR3 is TGTGCCAGCAGTGGTGACAGGGCGTTCTATGGCTACACCTTC.

J is TRBJ1-1 and V is TRBV24-1, with D possibly matching TRBD1 (5 bases). Trimming took 2 bases from V and 2 from J, leaving 8 bases between them. The CDR3 extends over 14 amino acids. Germline loops: CDR1 KGHDR, CDR2 SFDVKD. CDR3 protein: CATSDSGINTEAFF. In DNA, the CDR3 is TGTGCCACCAGTGATTCAGGGATAAACACTGAAGCTTTCTTT.

The rearrangement uses TRBV13 and TRBJ1-2; the match to TRBD1 covers 7 bases. This CDR3 has 13 amino acids. V dropped 1 base and J dropped 7; count of bases not matched to a gene: 3. The germline CDR1 and CDR2 sequences are PRHDT and FYEKMQ (reference sequence). This chain's CDR3 is CASSLAGGFGYTF. CDR3 bases: TGTGCCAGCAGCTTAGCAGGGGGTTTTGGCTACACCTTC.

The genes are TRBV11-2 and TRBJ2-1; 8 bases align to TRBD2. Germline V gene sequence: CDR1 SGHAT, CDR2 FQNNGV. The trim removed 4 bases at V and 6 bases at J, leaving 8 bases unmatched. The CDR3 is made up of 15 amino acids. CDR3 region: CASSSGLAGFNEQFF. The CDR3 nucleotides are TGTGCCAGCAGCTCAGGGCTAGCGGGTTTCAATGAGCAGTTCTTC.

This clone has a single count. The J gene is TRBJ1-2, the V gene TRBV28; 9 bases map to TRBD1. The trim removed 4 bases at V and 8 bases at J, leaving 5 bases unmatched. The CDR3 loop spans 13 amino acids. Germline V lookup: CDR1 MDHEN, CDR2 SYDVKM. The CDR3 region has the DNA TGTGCCAGCAGTTCACAGGGGGCGCACGGCTACACCTTC. Residues: CASSSQGAHGYTF.

The chain employs TRBV4-1 and TRBJ1-1, with TRBD1 matching 8 bases. The CDR3 contains 14 residues. The ends lost 1 base at V and 6 bases at J; junction bases unmatched: 4. The germline V gene has CDR1 MGHRA and CDR2 YSYEKL. DNA for the CDR3: TGCGCCAGCAGCCAAGCGGACAGGGTCTCTGAAGCTTTCTTT. It codes for CASSQADRVSEAFF.

The DNA for the CDR3 is TGCAGCGCTGGAGGCCTTAATGAGCAGTTCTTC. Its translation: CSAGGLNEQFF. This rearrangement joins TRBV29-1 to TRBJ2-1, with a possible D match to TRBD2 (5 bases). The CDR3 runs 11 residues. V lost 7 bases and J lost 7, with 11 bases in between. Germline values: CDR1 SQVTM, CDR2 ANQGSEA.

The chain recombines TRBV5-6 with TRBJ1-2, with TRBD1 matching 7 bases. The CDR3 length is 14 residues. The germline V gene encodes CDR1 SGHDT and CDR2 YYEEEE. The V and J ends lost 3 bases and 8 bases, in that order; junction bases with no gene match: 10. The CDR3: CASSWGTGVNGYTF. The CDR3 coding sequence is TGTGCCAGCAGCTGGGGAACAGGGGTTAACGGCTACACCTTC.

V gene TRBV2 combines with J gene TRBJ2-5; the match to TRBD2 covers 11 bases. Trimming took 8 bases from V and 4 from J; bases not matched to a gene: 15. Germline CDR1 SNHLY, CDR2 FYNNEI. The CDR3 runs 17 residues. The CDR3 sequence is CASLKGLAGGRGETQYF. CDR3 bases: TGTGCCAGCTTAAAGGGGCTAGCGGGGGGCCGGGGAGAGACCCAGTACTTC.

The genes are TRBV27 and TRBJ2-3; TRBD1 matches 7 bases. There are 14 residues in the CDR3. Germline-derived CDR1 and CDR2 are MNHEY and SMNVEV (reference sequence). Trimming at V came to 6 bases and at J to 5 bases, leaving 8 bases not matched to a gene. The CDR3 DNA sequence: TGTGCCAGCAGGCTTAGAGGGGGCAAAGATACGCAGTATTTT. This sequence encodes CASRLRGGKDTQYF.

The chain uses TRBV2 and TRBJ2-3; 8 bases agree with TRBD2. The CDR3 covers 16 residues. Unmatched junction bases numbered 7, after V lost 1 base and J lost 4 bases. Germline V lookup: CDR1 SNHLY, CDR2 FYNNEI. This CDR3 reads CASSEGYGGAPDTQYF. CDR3 coding DNA: TGTGCCAGCAGTGAAGGTTACGGGGGGGCCCCAGATACGCAGTATTTT. Full variable domain (remainder filled in from reference TRBV2 and TRBJ2-3): EPEVTQTPSHQVTQMGQEVILRCVPISNHLYFYWYRQILGQKVEFLVSFYNNEISEKSEIFDDQFSVERPDGSNFTLKIRSTKLEDSAMYFCASSEGYGGAPDTQYFGPGTRLTVL.

V is TRBV19 and J is TRBJ2-2, with D hard to call. Trimming left V 3 bases short and J 7 bases short, with 15 bases between. Germline V gene sequence: CDR1 LNHDA, CDR2 SQIVND (reference sequence). The CDR3 totals 15 residues. CDR3 region: CASSIGVALGGELFF. Here the CDR3 DNA reads TGTGCCAGTAGTATTGGAGTGGCGTTAGGCGGGGAGCTGTTTTTT.

The CDR3 DNA follows: TGTGCCAGCAGCTTAGGCCAGGGCCCGGACACTGAAGCTTTCTTT. Encoded protein: CASSLGQGPDTEAFF. The chain uses TRBV7-9 and TRBJ1-1; tentatively, D is TRBD1 (5 bases). V gave up 1 base and J gave up 3 bases, with 12 bases separating them. Germline lookup yields CDR1 SEHNR and CDR2 FQNEAQ (reference sequence). The CDR3 runs 15 residues.

This clone showed up just once. The chain links TRBV18 to TRBJ1-4; D not certain. V was trimmed by 3 bases and J by 6 bases, leaving 11 bases between them. This CDR3 has 14 residues. Germline CDR1 KGHSH, CDR2 LQKENI. The CDR3 is CASSPLPRDEKLFF. The CDR3 coding sequence is TGTGCCAGCTCACCTCTTCCCCGGGATGAAAAACTGTTTTTT.

The rearrangement links TRBV25-1 to TRBJ1-1; D call uncertain. CDR3 length equals 13 residues. Trimming left V 8 bases short and J 2 bases short, with 12 bases between. The germline gives CDR1 MGHDK, CDR2 SYGVNS. DNA of the CDR3: TGTGCCAGCCACCTACAGTTTAACACTGAAGCTTTCTTT. This encodes CASHLQFNTEAFF. Combining the CDR3 with reference TRBV25-1 and TRBJ1-1 gives the whole variable domain EADIYQTPRYLVIGTGKKITLECSQTMGHDKMYWYQQDPGMELHLIHYSYGVNSTEKGDLSSESTVSRIRTEHFPLTLESARPSHTSQYLCASHLQFNTEAFFGQGTRLTVV.

This clone appeared a few times. The chain joins TRBV27 to TRBJ1-2; 9 bases map to TRBD1. Looked up from germline, CDR1 is MNHEY and CDR2 is SMNVEV (reference sequence). The CDR3 sequence is 14 residues long. The junction had 9 bases not matched to a gene; V was cut back by 5 bases and J by 8 bases. CDR3 in amino acids: CASSITGGAKGYTF. CDR3 bases: TGTGCCAGCAGTATCACAGGGGGCGCGAAGGGCTACACCTTC.

The gene calls are TRBV6-5 and TRBJ2-7; D is uncertain. Between the trimmed V and J ends, which lost 4 bases and 2 bases, there was a span of 15 bases. This CDR3 region has 15 residues. CDR1 and CDR2 from the germline V gene are MNHEY and SVGAGI. The CDR3 loop reads CASSLTSSNTYEQYF. For the CDR3, the DNA is TGTGCCAGCAGTTTGACATCTTCAAATACCTACGAGCAGTACTTC.

The rearrangement joins TRBV18 to TRBJ2-2; TRBD1 matches at 7 bases. This CDR3 has 15 residues. The V segment lost 3 bases and the J segment 6 bases; nucleotides outside the gene matches: 7. Germline V gives CDR1 KGHSH, CDR2 LQKENI. The CDR3 reads CASSPASGGSGELFF. In nucleotides, the CDR3 is TGTGCCAGCTCACCCGCCTCAGGGGGATCCGGGGAGCTGTTTTTT.